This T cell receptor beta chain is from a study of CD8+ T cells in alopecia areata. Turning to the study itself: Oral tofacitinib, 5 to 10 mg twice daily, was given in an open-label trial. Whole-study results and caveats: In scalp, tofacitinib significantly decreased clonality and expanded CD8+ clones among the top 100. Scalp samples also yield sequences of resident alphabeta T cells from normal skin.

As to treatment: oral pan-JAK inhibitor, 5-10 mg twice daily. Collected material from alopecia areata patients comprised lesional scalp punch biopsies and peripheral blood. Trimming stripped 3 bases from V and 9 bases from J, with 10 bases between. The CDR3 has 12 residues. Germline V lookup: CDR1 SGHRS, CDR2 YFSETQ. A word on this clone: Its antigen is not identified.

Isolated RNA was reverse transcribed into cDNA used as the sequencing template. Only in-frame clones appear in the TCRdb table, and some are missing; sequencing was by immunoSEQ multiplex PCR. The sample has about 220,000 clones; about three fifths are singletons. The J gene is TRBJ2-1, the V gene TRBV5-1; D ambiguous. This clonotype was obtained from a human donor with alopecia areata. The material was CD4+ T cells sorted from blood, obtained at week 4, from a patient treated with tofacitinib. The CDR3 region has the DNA TGCGCCAGCAGCTACCCCGGCGGTGAGCAGTTCTTC. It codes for CASSYPGGEQFF. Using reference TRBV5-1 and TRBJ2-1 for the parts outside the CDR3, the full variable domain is KAGVTQTPRYLIKTRGQQVTLSCSPISGHRSVSWYQQTPGQGLQFLFEYFSETQRNKGNFPGRFSGRQFSNSRSEMNVSTLELGDSALYLCASSYPGGEQFFGPGTRLTVL.